Given below is one TCR beta chain in context. Its antigen remains unidentified. With 4 bases clipped from V and 6 bases from J, the junction kept 5 bases outside the gene matches. Germline CDR1 is SGHVS and CDR2 is FNYEAQ. The CDR3 runs to 15 residues. This entry belongs to a study of identifying expanded T cells in peripheral blood. TCRdb's copy holds only in-frame clones and misses some; the assay was immunoSEQ multiplex PCR. The table has approximately 59,000 clones, over 85% seen once; the top ten hold roughly 3.6%. General study points: Across healthy donors, higher total template counts meant significantly greater approximately two-week count variance. Technical replicates showed around 1.1 changed clones; two weeks roughly 16; four weeks 19.

Collection occurred without any documented infections or immune events in donors. The sequencing input was blood. The chain uses TRBV7-6 and TRBJ2-1, with TRBD2 identical over 11 bases. The clonotype originates from a person between 18 and 75 years old in good health. CDR3 sequence reads: CASSSLAGGVNEQFF. CDR3 coding DNA: TGTGCCAGCAGCTCCCTAGCGGGGGGCGTCAATGAGCAGTTCTTC.